These 23 T cell receptor beta chains originate from one sample sequenced in a study of T cells in Graves' hyperthyroidism and ophthalmopathy. TCR beta CDR3 region amplification was performed from RNA transcripts. The study used the HTBI primer set for a first-round RT-PCR of the TCR CDR3. TCRdb processed the multiplex PCR reads anew with MiXCR; each CDR3 protein has one entry. The data show 500,000 to 750,000 distinct CDR3 sequences, with around 14% seen just once and around 7% held by the top ten. Sequences were obtained from blood. The receptors come from a woman aged 18-29 years with Graves' ophthalmopathy.

The chain combines TRBV28 with TRBJ2-1; 11 nucleotides agree with TRBD2. The germline gives CDR1 MDHEN, CDR2 SYDVKM. V was clipped by 6 bases and J by 3 bases; unmatched bases: 10. This CDR3 is built from 17 residues. CDR3 sequence: CASSQALAGGGYNEQFF. CDR3 DNA sequence: TGTGCCAGCAGCCAAGCGTTAGCGGGAGGGGGCTACAATGAGCAGTTCTTC. Based on the CDR3 plus reference TRBV28 and TRBJ2-1, the full variable domain is DVKVTQSSRYLVKRTGEKVFLECVQDMDHENMFWYRQDPGLGLRLIYFSYDVKMKEKGDIPEGYSVSREKKERFSLILESASTNQTSMYLCASSQALAGGGYNEQFFGPGTRLTVL.

This chain connects TRBV5-1 to TRBJ2-7; TRBD1 matches at 10 bases. Germline lookup yields CDR1 SGHRS and CDR2 YFSETQ. CDR3 length: 13 amino acids. V lost 6 bases to trimming and J lost 5 bases; unmatched junction nucleotides: 5. The CDR3 reads CASNPGQGNEQYF. The CDR3 DNA follows: TGCGCCAGCAACCCGGGACAGGGGAACGAGCAGTACTTC.

There are a few counts of this clonotype. The V call is TRBV7-9, the J call TRBJ2-7; 11 nucleotides match TRBD1. The CDR3 loop spans 15 amino acids. Losses at the gene ends were 0 bases for V and 6 bases for J; bases not matched to a gene: 4. Germline values: CDR1 SEHNR, CDR2 FQNEAQ (reference sequence). The chain's CDR3 is CASSLARTGGGEQYF. The CDR3, as DNA: TGTGCCAGCAGCTTAGCCAGGACAGGGGGCGGCGAGCAGTACTTC.

This clonotype was seen a few times. The chain employs TRBV4-1 and TRBJ2-7; D gene ambiguous. Trimming removed 1 base at V and 3 bases at J, with 7 bases between. The CDR3 runs 13 residues. CDR1 is MGHRA, CDR2 YSYEKL, per germline. This chain's CDR3 is CASSQGRYYEQYF. The CDR3 DNA reads TGCGCCAGCAGCCAAGGACGGTACTACGAGCAGTACTTC.

At least ten counts were recorded for this clonotype. The CDR3 sequence: CATATGGFYEQYF. CDR3 DNA sequence: TGTGCCACCGCGACAGGGGGTTTTTACGAGCAGTACTTC. The J gene is TRBJ2-7, the V gene TRBV28; TRBD1 agrees at 9 bases. CDR1 MDHEN and CDR2 SYDVKM come from the germline V gene. The CDR3 extends over 13 amino acids. The junction had 8 bases not matched to a gene; V was cut back by 10 bases and J by 4 bases.

The sample holds many counts of this clonotype. The CDR3 loop is CASLSNLQAFF. The CDR3 nucleotides read TGTGCCAGTTTATCTAACTTACAAGCTTTCTTT. The chain links TRBV6-1 to TRBJ1-1, with no clear D. The ends were cut back, 9 bases at V and 9 bases at J, with 14 bases in the middle. There are 11 residues in the CDR3. Per the germline V gene, CDR1 is MNHNS and CDR2 is SASEGT.

This clonotype was recorded many times. The V and J genes are TRBV3-1 and TRBJ2-1; 11 bases map to TRBD2. This CDR3 is 19 amino acids long. The trim removed 1 base at V and 0 bases at J, leaving 8 bases unmatched. CDR1 is LGHDT, CDR2 YNNKEL, per germline (reference sequence). CDR3 sequence reads: CASSQVPSGRNPSYNEQFF. The DNA for the CDR3 is TGTGCCAGCAGCCAAGTCCCTAGCGGGAGGAATCCCTCCTACAATGAGCAGTTCTTC.

This clonotype was counted many times. The V call is TRBV11-2, the J call TRBJ1-4, with 8 nucleotides matching TRBD1. Looked up from germline, CDR1 is SGHAT and CDR2 is FQNNGV. The CDR3 spans 15 residues. V lost 8 bases, J lost 2 bases, and 7 bases stayed unmatched. Here the CDR3 reads CASVRGHFTNEKLFF. As DNA, the CDR3 is TGTGCCAGCGTCAGGGGGCACTTTACTAATGAAAAACTGTTTTTT.

The sample holds many counts of this clonotype. DNA of the CDR3: TGCAGCGTTGGAGGCGGGGAAGGGGGGCCAGATACGCAGTATTTT. Encoded protein: CSVGGGEGGPDTQYF. The V call is TRBV29-1, the J call TRBJ2-3; D may correspond to TRBD1 or TRBD2 (6 bases each). Deletions cut 4 bases from V and 4 bases from J, with 18 bases between. The CDR3 consists of 15 residues. Per germline, CDR1 SQVTM and CDR2 ANQGSEA.

This sequence joins TRBV28 and TRBJ1-5; D gene unclear. This CDR3 spans 17 amino acids. Deletions cut 6 bases from V and 0 bases from J, with 18 bases between. Looked up from germline, CDR1 is MDHEN and CDR2 is SYDVKM. The CDR3 sequence: CASRPPGRRLSNQPQHF. DNA of the CDR3: TGTGCCAGCAGACCTCCCGGCAGGAGGCTTAGCAATCAGCCCCAGCATTTT.

The chain has TRBV19 and TRBJ2-3, with TRBD2 identical over 9 bases. Germline CDR1 is LNHDA and CDR2 is SQIVND (reference sequence). The CDR3 spans 16 residues. J gave up 0 bases and V 1 base, and 2 bases lay outside the gene matches. The CDR3 here is CASSIGLAGSTDTQYF. Here the CDR3 DNA reads TGTGCCAGTAGTATAGGTCTAGCGGGAAGCACAGATACGCAGTATTTT.

This clonotype has ten or more counts. The genes are TRBV7-9 and TRBJ2-1; 8 nucleotides align to TRBD1. The CDR3 is made up of 17 amino acids. Unmatched junction bases numbered 11, after V lost 5 bases and J lost 2 bases. CDR1 is SEHNR, CDR2 FQNEAQ, per germline (reference sequence). CDR3 coding DNA: TGTGCCAGCAGCGTAATATCCGGACAGGGCACCTACAATGAGCAGTTCTTC. It specifies CASSVISGQGTYNEQFF.

This clonotype has ten or more counts. This rearrangement joins TRBV6-1 to TRBJ2-7; 13 nucleotides agree with TRBD2. Looked up from germline, CDR1 is MNHNS and CDR2 is SASEGT. The CDR3 consists of 16 residues. The V gene end was trimmed by 5 bases and the J gene end by 3 bases; junction bases not matched to a gene: 7. This CDR3 is CASSLSGLAGDYEQYF. The CDR3 nucleotides read TGTGCCAGCAGTCTGAGCGGACTAGCGGGAGACTACGAGCAGTACTTC.

This clonotype was counted ten times or more. The genes are TRBV12-3 or TRBV12-4 and TRBJ2-7; 9 bases align to TRBD1. The CDR3 spans 15 residues. V was pared by 5 bases and J by 3 bases, with 8 bases of the junction left unmatched. Written as DNA, the CDR3 is TGTGCCAGCAGTCTCTCCGGGACAGGGTACTACGAGCAGTACTTC. Translated, it gives CASSLSGTGYYEQYF.

This chain joins TRBV2 and TRBJ2-3; D not resolved. Between the trimmed V and J ends, which lost 4 bases and 0 bases, there was a span of 8 bases. From germline, CDR1 is SNHLY and CDR2 FYNNEI. The length of the CDR3 is 14 residues. CDR3 sequence: CASSGFGSTDTQYF. In DNA form, the CDR3 reads TGTGCCAGCAGTGGATTTGGCAGCACAGATACGCAGTATTTT.

This clonotype was recorded a few times. V and J are TRBV20-1 and TRBJ2-7; the match to TRBD1 covers 8 bases. Germline-derived CDR1 and CDR2 are DFQATT and SNEGSKA (reference sequence). V gave up 6 bases and J gave up 0 bases; unmatched junction bases: 7. The CDR3 length is 14 residues. The CDR3 nucleotides read TGCAGTGCCACCCCCCAGGGGGCCTCCTACGAGCAGTACTTC. Translation: CSATPQGASYEQYF.

This clonotype was picked up many times. J is TRBJ2-1 and V is TRBV6-2 or TRBV6-3; 12 nucleotides align to TRBD2. From germline, CDR1 is MNHEY and CDR2 SVGEGT. Trimming at V came to 4 bases and at J to 2 bases, leaving 9 bases not matched to a gene. CDR3 size: 18 residues. CDR3 region: CASSSGTLAGGPYNEQFF. The CDR3 nucleotides are TGTGCCAGCAGTTCCGGGACCCTAGCGGGAGGGCCCTACAATGAGCAGTTCTTC.

This chain uses TRBV7-8 with TRBJ2-2; 11 bases match TRBD2. The CDR3 is 21 residues long. Germline CDR1 and CDR2: SGHVS and FQNEAQ. J was trimmed by 7 bases and V by 2 bases; bases with no gene match: 21. In DNA, the CDR3 is TGTGCCAGCAGCTTATTGGCACATGAATTAGCGGGAGGGGGGTTTGTCGGGGAGCTGTTTTTT. Translated: CASSLLAHELAGGGFVGELFF.

In its sample, this clonotype was seen many times. The genes are TRBV3-1 and TRBJ1-3; 9 bases are shared with TRBD1. The CDR3 totals 19 residues. Germline loops: CDR1 LGHDT, CDR2 YNNKEL (reference sequence). The trim removed 2 bases at V and 0 bases at J, leaving 11 bases unmatched. The CDR3 here is CASSQRTGDFLSSGNTIYF. The DNA of the CDR3 is TGTGCCAGCAGCCAACGGACAGGGGACTTCCTCAGCTCTGGAAACACCATATATTTT.

This clonotype was counted only a few times. The CDR3 DNA sequence: TGTGCCAGCAGTTACGGTATTCGCGGGTGGAGCTCCTACGAGCAGTACTTC. It specifies CASSYGIRGWSSYEQYF. This chain uses TRBV6-9 with TRBJ2-7; a weak D match, TRBD2 (5 bases). CDR1 MNHGY and CDR2 SVAAGI come from the germline V gene. This CDR3 is built from 17 residues. V was pared by 3 bases and J by 0 bases, with 18 bases between.

The V and J genes are TRBV20-1 and TRBJ1-2, with D maybe TRBD1 (6 bases). The CDR3 is made up of 10 amino acids. V lost 3 bases to trimming and J lost 12 bases, with 11 bases between them. The V gene's germline CDR1 is DFQATT and CDR2 SNEGSKA (reference sequence). The CDR3 loop is CSASRGGHTF. CDR3 coding DNA: TGCAGTGCTAGCAGGGGAGGCCACACCTTC.

As for this clonotype: A read error may account for a junction end that differs from germline. This chain joins TRBV19 and TRBJ2-7; D is uncertain. CDR1 is LNHDA, CDR2 SQIVND, per germline (reference sequence). The CDR3 has 13 residues. The CDR3 sequence is CARPTDSYYEQHF. CDR3 DNA: TGTGCCAGACCAACTGACTCGTACTACGAGCAGCACTTC.

The genes are TRBV5-1 and TRBJ2-5; 9 bases are shared with TRBD2. Per germline, CDR1 SGHRS and CDR2 YFSETQ. V lost 1 base and J lost 5; bases outside the gene matches: 9. This CDR3 is 16 amino acids long. The CDR3 coding sequence is TGCGCCAGCAGCTTGCAACCAGCGGGGGGCGCGGAGACCCAGTACTTC. Translated: CASSLQPAGGAETQYF.